This section outlines one T cell receptor beta chain sequence together with its context. The target antigen is unknown. The method was immunoSEQ multiplex PCR; TCRdb's version includes in-frame clones alone and lacks a portion of them. The table includes about 120,000 clones, 55% to 75% detected once. This specimen belongs to a study of cytotoxic CD8 clonotypes in ibrutinib-treated CLL. In the study overall: With a range of 6 to 36, the median treatment time before response samples were taken was under 15 months.

Germline trimming cut 3 bases from V and 2 bases from J; bases unmatched to any gene: 1. Per germline, CDR1 LNHDA and CDR2 SQIVND (reference sequence). The CDR3 covers 14 residues. Findings and limits, study-wide: Clonality increased at ibrutinib response and stayed stable in sustained remission. At progression, however, it fell back toward baseline. Shared public clonotypes were rare, and on treatment they either got smaller or stayed the same.

Library input was roughly 1.9 micrograms of DNA from cryopreserved PBMCs. The clonotype was recovered from a human donor with chronic lymphocytic leukemia. V is TRBV19 and J is TRBJ2-7; 10 bases match TRBD1. Source: PBMCs, taken after 24 months of ibrutinib treatment. CDR3 nucleotide sequence: TGTGCCAGTAGTATGGACAGGGGGACCTACGAGCAGTACTTC. Amino acids: CASSMDRGTYEQYF.